This T cell receptor beta chain was captured by sequencing in a study of blood T cell repertoires in COVID-19. About the study: T cells, B-cell-depleted T cells, or PBMCs supplied cDNA or gDNA.

The assay was immunoSEQ multiplex PCR, and TCRdb's table has in-frame clones only and misses some. The sample shows 310,000 or so clones, 85% to 90% of them seen only once. The study recruited people aged roughly 18 to 95 years across about 25 US areas. Clinical histories supplied by participants themselves formed the basis of cohort assignment. V lost 2 bases and J lost 9; bases outside the gene matches: 17. CDR1 LNHNV and CDR2 YYDKDF come from the germline V gene (reference sequence). CDR3 length equals 18 residues. The receptor was isolated from a woman aged 18-29 years with acute COVID-19. V is TRBV15 and J is TRBJ2-1, with 9 nucleotides matching TRBD2. Specimen: PBMCs or T cells enriched from blood (not recorded which). CDR3 sequence: CATSRYDAGGPHRSEQFF. The CDR3 bases are TGTGCCACCAGCAGATATGATGCGGGAGGGCCCCATCGAAGTGAGCAGTTCTTC.